This paragraph reports one T cell receptor beta chain. What it binds is not known. The data were produced by immunoSEQ multiplex PCR, yet TCRdb's version contains in-frame clones alone and is incomplete. Of about 25,000 clones listed, around 94% are singletons. This specimen comes from a study of graft-versus-host responses after intestinal transplantation. The overall study: Anti-thymocyte globulin induction was given to all recipients, followed by tacrolimus and steroids for roughly 3 years.

Whole-study results and caveats: Early post-transplant falls in HvG clones accompanied the peak levels of circulating GvH clones. High graft-versus-host to host-versus-graft T cell clonal ratios marked allografts of patients with graft-donor macrochimerism. Recipient-marrow GvH clones were detected, some having first appeared in ileum or blood.

CDR1 MNHNS and CDR2 SASEGT come from the germline V gene. Losses at the gene ends were 3 bases for V and 4 bases for J; bases not matched to a gene: 9. The CDR3 is 16 residues long. The starting material was PBMCs, obtained 156 days after intestinal transplant. V usage is TRBV6-1 and J usage is TRBJ2-7; 10 positions agree with TRBD1. This clonotype was sampled from a human patient who received an intestinal transplant, so some T cells may come from the graft donor. CDR3 amino acids: CASSEGRQGARYEQYF. CDR3 bases: TGTGCCAGCAGTGAGGGCAGACAGGGGGCTAGGTACGAGCAGTACTTC.